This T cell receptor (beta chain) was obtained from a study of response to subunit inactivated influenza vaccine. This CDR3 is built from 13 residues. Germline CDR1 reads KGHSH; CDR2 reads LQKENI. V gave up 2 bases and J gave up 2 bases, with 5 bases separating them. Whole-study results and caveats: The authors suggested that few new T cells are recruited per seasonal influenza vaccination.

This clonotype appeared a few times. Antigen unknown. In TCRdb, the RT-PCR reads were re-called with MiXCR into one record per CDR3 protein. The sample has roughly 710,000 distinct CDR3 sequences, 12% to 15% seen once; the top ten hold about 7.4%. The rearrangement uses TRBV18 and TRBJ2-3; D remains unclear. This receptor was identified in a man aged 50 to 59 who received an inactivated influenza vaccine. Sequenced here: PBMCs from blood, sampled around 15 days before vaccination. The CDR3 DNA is TGTGCCAGCTCACCAATGTACACAGATACGCAGTATTTT. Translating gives CASSPMYTDTQYF.